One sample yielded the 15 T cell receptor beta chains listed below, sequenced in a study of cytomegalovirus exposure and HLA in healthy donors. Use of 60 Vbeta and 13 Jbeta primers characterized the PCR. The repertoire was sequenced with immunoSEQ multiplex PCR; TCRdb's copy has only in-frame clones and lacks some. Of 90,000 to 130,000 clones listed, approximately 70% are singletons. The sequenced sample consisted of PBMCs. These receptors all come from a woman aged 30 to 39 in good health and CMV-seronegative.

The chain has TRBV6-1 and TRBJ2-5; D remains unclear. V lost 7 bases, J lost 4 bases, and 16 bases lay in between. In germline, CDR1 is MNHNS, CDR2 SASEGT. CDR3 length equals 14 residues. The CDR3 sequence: CASKGVLIRETQYF. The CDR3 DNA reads TGTGCCAGCAAAGGAGTCTTAATAAGAGAGACCCAGTACTTC.

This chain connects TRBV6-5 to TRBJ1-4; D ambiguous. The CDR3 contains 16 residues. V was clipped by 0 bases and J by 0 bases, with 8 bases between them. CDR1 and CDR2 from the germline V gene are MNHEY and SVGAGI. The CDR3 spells CASSYSRRATNEKLFF. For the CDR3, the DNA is TGTGCCAGCAGTTACTCGAGGCGGGCAACTAATGAAAAACTGTTTTTT.

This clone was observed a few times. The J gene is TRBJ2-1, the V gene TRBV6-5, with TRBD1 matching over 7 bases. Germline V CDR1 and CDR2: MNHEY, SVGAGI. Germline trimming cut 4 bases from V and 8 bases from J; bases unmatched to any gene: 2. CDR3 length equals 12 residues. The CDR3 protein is CASSLGGDEQFF. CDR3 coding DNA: TGTGCCAGCAGTTTAGGGGGCGATGAGCAGTTCTTC.

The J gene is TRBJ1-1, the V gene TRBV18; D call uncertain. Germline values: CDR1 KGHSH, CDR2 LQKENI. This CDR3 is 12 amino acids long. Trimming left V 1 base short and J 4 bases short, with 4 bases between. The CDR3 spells CASSPRSTEAFF. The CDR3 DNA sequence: TGTGCCAGCTCACCACGGAGCACTGAAGCTTTCTTT.

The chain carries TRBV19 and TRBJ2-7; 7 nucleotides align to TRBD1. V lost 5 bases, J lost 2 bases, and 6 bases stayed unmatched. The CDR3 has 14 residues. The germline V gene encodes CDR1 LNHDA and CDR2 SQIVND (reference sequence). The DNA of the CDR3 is TGTGCCAGTAGTCCGCAGACAGGGACCTACGAGCAGTACTTC. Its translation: CASSPQTGTYEQYF.

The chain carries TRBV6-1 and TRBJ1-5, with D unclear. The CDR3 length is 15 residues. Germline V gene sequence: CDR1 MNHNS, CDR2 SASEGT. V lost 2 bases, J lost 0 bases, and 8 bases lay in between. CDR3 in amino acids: CASSEFQISNQPQHF. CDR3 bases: TGTGCCAGCAGTGAATTCCAGATTAGCAATCAGCCCCAGCATTTT.

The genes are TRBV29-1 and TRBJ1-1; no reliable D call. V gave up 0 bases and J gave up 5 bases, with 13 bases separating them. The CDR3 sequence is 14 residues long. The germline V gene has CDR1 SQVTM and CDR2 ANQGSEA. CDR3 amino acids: CSVEEVKGGTEAFF. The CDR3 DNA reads TGCAGCGTTGAAGAAGTAAAGGGCGGGACTGAAGCTTTCTTT.

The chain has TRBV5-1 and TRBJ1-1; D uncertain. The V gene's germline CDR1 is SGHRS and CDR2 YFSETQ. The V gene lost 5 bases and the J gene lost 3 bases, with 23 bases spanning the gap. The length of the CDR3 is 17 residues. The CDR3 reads CASRVSDELSSYTEAFF. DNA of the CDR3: TGCGCCAGCAGAGTTTCTGATGAGTTAAGTTCGTACACTGAAGCTTTCTTT.

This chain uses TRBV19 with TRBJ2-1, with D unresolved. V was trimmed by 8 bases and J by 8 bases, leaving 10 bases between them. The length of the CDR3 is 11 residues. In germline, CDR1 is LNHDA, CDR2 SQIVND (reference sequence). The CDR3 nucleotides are TGTGCCAGTCGTAGTCCGGATGAGCAGTTCTTC. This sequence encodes CASRSPDEQFF.

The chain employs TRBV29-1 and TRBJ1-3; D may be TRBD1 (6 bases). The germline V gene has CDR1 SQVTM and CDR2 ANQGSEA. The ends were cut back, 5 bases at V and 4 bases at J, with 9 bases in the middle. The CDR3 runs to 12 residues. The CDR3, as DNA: TGCAGCGTTCAGGGGTCGGGAAACACCATATATTTT. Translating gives CSVQGSGNTIYF.

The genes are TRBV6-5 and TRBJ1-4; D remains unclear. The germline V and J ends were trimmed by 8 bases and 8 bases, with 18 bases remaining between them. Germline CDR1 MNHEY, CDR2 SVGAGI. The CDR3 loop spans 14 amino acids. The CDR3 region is CASCPIRRKEKLFF. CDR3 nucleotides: TGTGCCAGCTGTCCCATCAGAAGAAAGGAAAAACTGTTTTTT.

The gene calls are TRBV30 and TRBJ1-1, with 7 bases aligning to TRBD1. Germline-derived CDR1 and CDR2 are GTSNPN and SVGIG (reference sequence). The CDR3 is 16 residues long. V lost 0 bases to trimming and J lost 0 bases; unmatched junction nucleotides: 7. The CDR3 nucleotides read TGTGCCTGGAGTGTACGAGGGGGCAACATGAACACTGAAGCTTTCTTT. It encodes CAWSVRGGNMNTEAFF.

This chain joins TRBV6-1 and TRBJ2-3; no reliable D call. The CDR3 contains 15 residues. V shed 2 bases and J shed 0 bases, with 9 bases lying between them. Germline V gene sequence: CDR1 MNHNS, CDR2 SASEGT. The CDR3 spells CASSEFASSTDTQYF. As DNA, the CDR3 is TGTGCCAGCAGTGAATTTGCTAGTAGCACAGATACGCAGTATTTT.

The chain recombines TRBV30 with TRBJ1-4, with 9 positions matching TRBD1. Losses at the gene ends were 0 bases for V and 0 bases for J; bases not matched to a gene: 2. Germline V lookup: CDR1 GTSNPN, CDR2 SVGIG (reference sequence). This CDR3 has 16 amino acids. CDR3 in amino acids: CAWSVDRGATNEKLFF. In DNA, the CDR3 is TGTGCCTGGAGTGTGGACAGGGGAGCAACTAATGAAAAACTGTTTTTT.

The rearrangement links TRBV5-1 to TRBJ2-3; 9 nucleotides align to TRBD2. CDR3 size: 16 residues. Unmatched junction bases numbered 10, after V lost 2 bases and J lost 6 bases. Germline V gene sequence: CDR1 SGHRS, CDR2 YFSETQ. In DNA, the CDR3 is TGCGCCAGCAGCTTCCCTAGCGGGACCCCCTTGGATACGCAGTATTTT. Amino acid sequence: CASSFPSGTPLDTQYF.